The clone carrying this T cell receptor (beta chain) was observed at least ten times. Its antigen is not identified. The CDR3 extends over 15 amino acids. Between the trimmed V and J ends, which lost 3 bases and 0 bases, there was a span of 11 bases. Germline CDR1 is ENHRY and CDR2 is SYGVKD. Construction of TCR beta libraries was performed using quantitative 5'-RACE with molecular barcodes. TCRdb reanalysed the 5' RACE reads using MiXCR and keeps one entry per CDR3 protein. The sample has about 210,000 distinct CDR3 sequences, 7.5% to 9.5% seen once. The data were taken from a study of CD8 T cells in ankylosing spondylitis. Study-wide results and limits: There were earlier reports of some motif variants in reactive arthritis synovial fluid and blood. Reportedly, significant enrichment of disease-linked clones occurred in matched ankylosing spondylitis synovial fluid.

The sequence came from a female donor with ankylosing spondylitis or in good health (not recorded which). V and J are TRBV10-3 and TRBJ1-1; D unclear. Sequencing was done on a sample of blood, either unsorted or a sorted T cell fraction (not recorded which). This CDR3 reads CAISDPGRMNTEAFF. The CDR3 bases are TGTGCCATCAGTGACCCCGGGAGGATGAACACTGAAGCTTTCTTT.